This TCR beta chain appears in the sequencing data of a study of T cell changes during pregnancy in multiple sclerosis. Germline CDR1 reads MNHEY; CDR2 reads SMNVEV (reference sequence). The V and J ends lost 5 bases and 7 bases, in that order; junction bases with no gene match: 5. This CDR3 has 13 amino acids. The method was immunoSEQ multiplex PCR; TCRdb's version includes in-frame clones alone and lacks a portion of them. The data show roughly 45,000 clones, 85% to 90% seen once. The chain recombines TRBV27 with TRBJ2-7; 10 nucleotides line up with TRBD2. Sequenced here: peripheral blood, sampled in the second trimester of pregnancy. This receptor was identified in a female donor in good health, enrolled as a control in a pregnancy study. The CDR3 is CASSLAGAREQYF. The CDR3 coding sequence is TGTGCCAGCAGTCTAGCGGGGGCGAGAGAGCAGTACTTC.